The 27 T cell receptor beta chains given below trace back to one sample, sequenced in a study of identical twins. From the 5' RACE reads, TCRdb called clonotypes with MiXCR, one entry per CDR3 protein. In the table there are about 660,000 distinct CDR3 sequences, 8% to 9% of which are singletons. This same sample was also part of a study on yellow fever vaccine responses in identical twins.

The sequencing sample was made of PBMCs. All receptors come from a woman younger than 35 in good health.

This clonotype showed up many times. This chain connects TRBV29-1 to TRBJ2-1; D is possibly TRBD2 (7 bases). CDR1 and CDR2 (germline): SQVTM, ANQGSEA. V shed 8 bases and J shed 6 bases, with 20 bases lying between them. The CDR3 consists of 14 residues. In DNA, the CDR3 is TGCAGCTCCGATGGAGGGAGGGGGTCCAATGAGCAGTTCTTC. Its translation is CSSDGGRGSNEQFF.

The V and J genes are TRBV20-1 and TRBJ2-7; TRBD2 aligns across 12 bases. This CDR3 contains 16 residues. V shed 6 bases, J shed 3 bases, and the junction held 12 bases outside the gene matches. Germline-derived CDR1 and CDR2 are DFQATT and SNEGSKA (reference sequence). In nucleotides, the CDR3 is TGCAGTGCCCCGGGACTAGCGGGTGGTAAGAGCTACGAGCAGTACTTC. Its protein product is CSAPGLAGGKSYEQYF.

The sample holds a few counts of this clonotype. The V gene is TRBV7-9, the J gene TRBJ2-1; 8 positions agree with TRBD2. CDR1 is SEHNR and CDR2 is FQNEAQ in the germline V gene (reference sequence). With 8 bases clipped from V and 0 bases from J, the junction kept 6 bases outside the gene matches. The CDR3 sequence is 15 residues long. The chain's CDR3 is CASQAGVSSYNEQFF. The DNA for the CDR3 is TGTGCCAGCCAAGCGGGGGTTAGCTCCTACAATGAGCAGTTCTTC.

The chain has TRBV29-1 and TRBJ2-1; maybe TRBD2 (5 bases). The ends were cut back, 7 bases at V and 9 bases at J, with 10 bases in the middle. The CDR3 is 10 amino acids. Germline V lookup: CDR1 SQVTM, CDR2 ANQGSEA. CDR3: CSGRTTEQFF. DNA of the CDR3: TGCAGCGGGAGGACCACTGAGCAGTTCTTC.

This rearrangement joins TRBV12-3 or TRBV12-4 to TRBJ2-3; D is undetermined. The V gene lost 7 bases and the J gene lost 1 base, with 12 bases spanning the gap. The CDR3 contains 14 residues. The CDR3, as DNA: TGTGCCAGCACTACATTGGGCCGCACAGATACGCAGTATTTT. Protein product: CASTTLGRTDTQYF.

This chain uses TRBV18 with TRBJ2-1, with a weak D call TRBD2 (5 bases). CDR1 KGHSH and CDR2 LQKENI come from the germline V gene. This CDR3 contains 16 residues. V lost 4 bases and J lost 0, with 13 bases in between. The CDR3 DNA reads TGTGCCAGCTCACTCCTCGGGGATCCCTCCTACAATGAGCAGTTCTTC. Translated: CASSLLGDPSYNEQFF. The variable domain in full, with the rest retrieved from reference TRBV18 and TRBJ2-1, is NAGVMQNPRHLVRRRGQEARLRCSPMKGHSHVYWYRQLPEEGLKFMVYLQKENIIDESGMPKERFSAEFPKEGPSILRIQQVVRGDSAAYFCASSLLGDPSYNEQFFGPGTRLTVL.

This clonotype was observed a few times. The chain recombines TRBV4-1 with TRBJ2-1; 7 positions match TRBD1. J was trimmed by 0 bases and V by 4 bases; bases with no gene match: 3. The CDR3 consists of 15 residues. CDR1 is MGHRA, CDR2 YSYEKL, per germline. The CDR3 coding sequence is TGCGCCAGCAGCCTCAACAGGGGCTCCTACAATGAGCAGTTCTTC. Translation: CASSLNRGSYNEQFF.

The CDR3: CSARAAGTSSGNEQFF. CDR3 coding DNA: TGCAGTGCTAGGGCCGCCGGGACTTCCTCAGGCAATGAGCAGTTCTTC. This chain links TRBV20-1 with TRBJ2-1; D is possibly TRBD2 (6 bases). CDR3 size: 16 residues. Looked up from germline, CDR1 is DFQATT and CDR2 is SNEGSKA (reference sequence). Trimming removed 3 bases from V and 6 bases from J, with 21 bases in between.

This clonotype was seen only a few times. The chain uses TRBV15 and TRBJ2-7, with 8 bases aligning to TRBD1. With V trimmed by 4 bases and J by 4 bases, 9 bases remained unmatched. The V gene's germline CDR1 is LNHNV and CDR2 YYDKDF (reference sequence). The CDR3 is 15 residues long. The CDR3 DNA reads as TGTGCCACCAGCAAGGGGGCAGGGGGCCAGTACGAGCAGTACTTC. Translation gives CATSKGAGGQYEQYF.

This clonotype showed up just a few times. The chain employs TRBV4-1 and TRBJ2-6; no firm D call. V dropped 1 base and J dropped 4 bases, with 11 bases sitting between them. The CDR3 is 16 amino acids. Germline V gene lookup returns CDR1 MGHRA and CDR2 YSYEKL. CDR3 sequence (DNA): TGCGCCAGCAGCCAAGGAATAGGGTCCGGGGCCAACGTCCTGACTTTC. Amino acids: CASSQGIGSGANVLTF.

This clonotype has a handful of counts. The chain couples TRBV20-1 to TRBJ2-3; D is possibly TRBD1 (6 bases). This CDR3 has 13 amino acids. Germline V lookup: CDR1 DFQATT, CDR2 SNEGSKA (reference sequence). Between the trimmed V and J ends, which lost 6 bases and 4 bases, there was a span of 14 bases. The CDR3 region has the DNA TGCAGTGCCAATAGTGGGGGCGCAGATACGCAGTATTTT. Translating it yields CSANSGGADTQYF.

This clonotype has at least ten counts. The CDR3 bases are TGCAGTGCCTCACGGGGGATCGGGAACACTGAAGCTTTCTTT. Translated, it gives CSASRGIGNTEAFF. The chain recombines TRBV20-1 with TRBJ1-1, with TRBD1 as a possible D gene (5 bases). CDR3 size: 14 residues. V shed 6 bases and J shed 1 base, with 15 bases lying between them. Germline values: CDR1 DFQATT, CDR2 SNEGSKA (reference sequence).

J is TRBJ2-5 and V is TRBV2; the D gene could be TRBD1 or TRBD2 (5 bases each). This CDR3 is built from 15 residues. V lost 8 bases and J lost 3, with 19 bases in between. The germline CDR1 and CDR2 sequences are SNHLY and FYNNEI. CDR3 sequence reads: CASAGTERQKETQYF. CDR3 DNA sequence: TGTGCCAGCGCCGGGACGGAGAGACAAAAAGAGACCCAGTACTTC.

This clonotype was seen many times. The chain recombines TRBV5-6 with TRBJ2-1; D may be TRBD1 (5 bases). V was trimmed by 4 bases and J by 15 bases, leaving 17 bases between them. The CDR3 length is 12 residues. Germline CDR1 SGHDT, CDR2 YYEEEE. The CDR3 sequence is CASSDDSSPPFF. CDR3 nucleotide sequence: TGTGCCAGCAGCGATGACAGCTCCCCTCCGTTCTTC.

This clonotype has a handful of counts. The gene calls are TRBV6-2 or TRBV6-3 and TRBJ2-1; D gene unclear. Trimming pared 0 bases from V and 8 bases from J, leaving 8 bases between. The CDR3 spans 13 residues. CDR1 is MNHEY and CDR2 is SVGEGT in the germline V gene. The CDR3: CASSYSIVYEQFF. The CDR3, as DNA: TGTGCCAGCAGTTACTCGATCGTCTATGAGCAGTTCTTC.

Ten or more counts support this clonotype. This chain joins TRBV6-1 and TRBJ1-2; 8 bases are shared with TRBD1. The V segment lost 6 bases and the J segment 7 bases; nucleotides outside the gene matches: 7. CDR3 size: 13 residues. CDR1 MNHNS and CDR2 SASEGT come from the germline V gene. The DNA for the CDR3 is TGTGCCAGCAGACGGACAGGGCGAGGTGGCTACACCTTC. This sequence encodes CASRRTGRGGYTF.

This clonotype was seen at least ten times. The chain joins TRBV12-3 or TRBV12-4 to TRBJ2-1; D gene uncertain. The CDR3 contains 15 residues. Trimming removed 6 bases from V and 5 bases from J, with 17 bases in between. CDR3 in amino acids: CASRPEVKGNNEQFF. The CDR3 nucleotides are TGTGCCAGCAGACCTGAGGTGAAAGGTAACAATGAGCAGTTCTTC.

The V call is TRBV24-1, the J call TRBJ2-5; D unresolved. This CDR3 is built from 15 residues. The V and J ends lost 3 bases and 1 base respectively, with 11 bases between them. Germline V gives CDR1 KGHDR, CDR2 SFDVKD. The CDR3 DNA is TGTGCCACCAGTGATCCCGGACCCGCCCAAGAGACCCAGTACTTC. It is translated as CATSDPGPAQETQYF.

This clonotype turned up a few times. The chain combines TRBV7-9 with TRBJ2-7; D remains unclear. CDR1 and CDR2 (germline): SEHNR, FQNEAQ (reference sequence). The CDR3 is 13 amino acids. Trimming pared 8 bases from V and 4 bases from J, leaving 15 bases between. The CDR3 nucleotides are TGTGCCAGCCTTCGAGGATACGGGTACGAGCAGTACTTC. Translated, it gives CASLRGYGYEQYF.

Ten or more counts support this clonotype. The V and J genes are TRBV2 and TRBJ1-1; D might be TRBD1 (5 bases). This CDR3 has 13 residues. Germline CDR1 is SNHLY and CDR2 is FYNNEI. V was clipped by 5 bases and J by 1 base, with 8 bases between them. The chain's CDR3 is CASSYGTNTEAFF. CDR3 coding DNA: TGTGCCAGCAGTTACGGGACGAACACTGAAGCTTTCTTT.

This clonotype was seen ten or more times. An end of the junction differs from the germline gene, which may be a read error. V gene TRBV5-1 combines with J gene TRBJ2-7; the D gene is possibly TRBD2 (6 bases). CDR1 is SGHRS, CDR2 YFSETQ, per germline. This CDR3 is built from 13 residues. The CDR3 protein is CASSRGTGYEQYF. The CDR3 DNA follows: TGTGCCAGCAGTCGAGGGACTGGCTACGAGCAGTACTTC.

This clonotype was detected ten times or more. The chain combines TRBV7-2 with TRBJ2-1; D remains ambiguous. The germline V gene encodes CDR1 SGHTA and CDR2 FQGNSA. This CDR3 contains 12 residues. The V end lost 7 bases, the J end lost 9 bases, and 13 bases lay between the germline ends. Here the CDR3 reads CASTPRLGEQFF. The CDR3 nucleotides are TGTGCCAGCACCCCCCGCCTCGGTGAGCAGTTCTTC.

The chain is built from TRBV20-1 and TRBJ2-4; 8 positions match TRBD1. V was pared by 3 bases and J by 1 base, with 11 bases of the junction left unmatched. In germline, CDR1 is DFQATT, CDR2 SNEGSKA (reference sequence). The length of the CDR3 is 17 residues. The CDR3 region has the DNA TGCAGTGCTAGGCTCACAGGGGGTAAAAGGGCCAAAAACATTCAGTACTTC. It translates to CSARLTGGKRAKNIQYF.

The CDR3 region is CASRTGQGHQPQHF. As DNA, the CDR3 is TGTGCCAGCAGGACAGGACAGGGGCATCAGCCCCAGCATTTT. The V gene is TRBV2, the J gene TRBJ1-5; 9 bases agree with TRBD1. The CDR3 consists of 14 residues. Losses at the gene ends were 6 bases for V and 5 bases for J; bases not matched to a gene: 5. Germline V gives CDR1 SNHLY, CDR2 FYNNEI.

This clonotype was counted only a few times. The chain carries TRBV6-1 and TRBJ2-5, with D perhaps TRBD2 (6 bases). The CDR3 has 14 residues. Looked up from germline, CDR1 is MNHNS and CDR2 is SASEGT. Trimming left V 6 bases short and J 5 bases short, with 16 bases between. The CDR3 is CASSIEGGTETQYF. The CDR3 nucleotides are TGTGCCAGCAGCATTGAAGGAGGGACGGAGACCCAGTACTTC.

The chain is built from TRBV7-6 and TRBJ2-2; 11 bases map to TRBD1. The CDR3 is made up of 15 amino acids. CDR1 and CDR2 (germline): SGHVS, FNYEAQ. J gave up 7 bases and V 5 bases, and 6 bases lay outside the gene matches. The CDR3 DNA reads TGTGCCAGCAGCGCCCGGGACAGGGGGAGCGGGGAGCTGTTTTTT. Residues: CASSARDRGSGELFF. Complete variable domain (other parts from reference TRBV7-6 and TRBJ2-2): GAGVSQSPRYKVTKRGQDVALRCDPISGHVSLYWYRQALGQGPEFLTYFNYEAQQDKSGLPNDRFSAERPEGSISTLTIQRTEQRDSAMYRCASSARDRGSGELFFGEGSRLTVL.

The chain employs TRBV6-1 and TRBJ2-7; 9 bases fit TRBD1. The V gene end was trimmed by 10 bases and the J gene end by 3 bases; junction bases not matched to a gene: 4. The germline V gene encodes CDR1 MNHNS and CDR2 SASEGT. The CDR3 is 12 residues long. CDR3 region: CAIRQGGYEQYF. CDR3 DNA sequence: TGTGCCATCCGACAGGGGGGCTACGAGCAGTACTTC.